This TCR beta chain stems from a study of T cells expressing NK-cell markers. Study summary: Seven HCMV-seropositive donors and one seronegative donor made up the eight sequenced donors. Findings of the study overall: NKG2C+ dominant clonotype frequencies in several donors were about 1.0-7.0% of CD8+ T cells. The CD3+CD56-NKG2C+ fraction of four donors was likewise dominated by these clonotypes.

With UMIs, 5'RACE template switching was used to make TCR beta cDNA. For each CDR3 protein, TCRdb gives one entry from its re-call of the 5' RACE reads, without DNA. The sample has 400,000 or so distinct CDR3 sequences; the top ten hold around 10%. The CDR3 has 12 amino acids. Germline V gene sequence: CDR1 SGHRS, CDR2 YFSETQ. Turning to this clonotype: The antigen remains undetermined.

This clonotype originated in a woman aged 45-65 years in good health. The chain combines TRBV5-1 with TRBJ2-1. Sequencing was performed on blood T cells: a sorted CD56 or NKG2C T cell subset, CD4+ or CD8+ T cells, or bulk PBMC T cells (not recorded which). CDR3 loop: CASSANYNEQFF. The full variable domain, rest sourced from reference TRBV5-1 and TRBJ2-1, is KAGVTQTPRYLIKTRGQQVTLSCSPISGHRSVSWYQQTPGQGLQFLFEYFSETQRNKGNFPGRFSGRQFSNSRSEMNVSTLELGDSALYLCASSANYNEQFFGPGTRLTVL.